This T cell receptor (beta chain) emerged from a study of T cell changes during pregnancy in multiple sclerosis. Here immunoSEQ multiplex PCR was the method, and the copy in TCRdb shows in-frame clones only, minus some. In the table there are roughly 40,000 clones, approximately 90% of which are singletons. The sample consisted of CD4+ T cells from peripheral blood mononuclear cells, taken in the third trimester of pregnancy. The clonotype originates from a female donor with multiple sclerosis, enrolled in a pregnancy study.

CDR3 residues: CASSRGTGTGELFF. Here the CDR3 DNA reads TGTGCCAGCAGCCGCGGGACAGGGACCGGGGAGCTGTTTTTT. V gene TRBV7-9 combines with J gene TRBJ2-2; 9 positions match TRBD1. The germline V gene encodes CDR1 SEHNR and CDR2 FQNEAQ (reference sequence). The CDR3 contains 14 residues. V lost 5 bases to trimming and J lost 5 bases; unmatched junction nucleotides: 3.